This entry lists 22 T cell receptor beta chains sequenced from one sample in a study of early T cells in non-severe SARS-CoV-2 infection. TCRdb re-analysed the 5' RACE reads in MiXCR, keeping a single row per CDR3 protein. The table lists tens of thousands of distinct CDR3 sequences, 6.6% of them singletons. Input material: whole blood. Source of these receptors: an adult who was a healthcare worker with PCR-confirmed SARS-CoV-2 infection or an uninfected control (not recorded which).

As DNA, the CDR3 is TGTGCCACCAGTGACCACCCGGGACAGGGAAAGGTCGGGGAGCTGTTTTTT. The encoded protein is CATSDHPGQGKVGELFF. The rearrangement joins TRBV24-1 to TRBJ2-2; 9 bases are a match to TRBD1. V shed 4 bases and J 7 bases; nucleotides not matched to a gene: 12. The germline V gene has CDR1 KGHDR and CDR2 SFDVKD. The CDR3 sequence is 17 residues long.

This clonotype has just a few counts. The chain has TRBV14 and TRBJ1-4, with TRBD1 matching 7 bases. This CDR3 region has 14 residues. Germline V gene sequence: CDR1 SGHDN, CDR2 FVKESK. The trim removed 4 bases at V and 4 bases at J, leaving 3 bases unmatched. The CDR3 nucleotides are TGTGCCAGCAGCCGGGGACAGTTTAATGAAAAACTGTTTTTT. Translating it yields CASSRGQFNEKLFF.

The chain couples TRBV4-1 to TRBJ2-2; D is possibly TRBD1 (6 bases). Per germline, CDR1 MGHRA and CDR2 YSYEKL. V lost 2 bases and J 1 base, leaving 11 bases between the germline ends. The CDR3 sequence is 16 residues long. CDR3 amino acids: CASSQQPGQNTGELFF. In nucleotides, the CDR3 is TGCGCCAGCAGCCAACAACCGGGACAGAACACCGGGGAGCTGTTTTTT.

This clonotype was seen repeatedly, ten times or more. V usage is TRBV6-5 and J usage is TRBJ2-2, with 8 nucleotides matching TRBD2. V was clipped by 6 bases and J by 4 bases; unmatched bases: 10. Per the germline V gene, CDR1 is MNHEY and CDR2 is SVGAGI. The CDR3 sequence is 16 residues long. The DNA of the CDR3 is TGTGCCAGCAGGATTCTCGGACTAGCCCCCACCGGGGAGCTGTTTTTT. Amino acids: CASRILGLAPTGELFF.

This clonotype was recorded many times. The V and J genes are TRBV9 and TRBJ2-5, with 7 bases that match TRBD1. The CDR3 loop spans 15 amino acids. Germline values: CDR1 SGDLS, CDR2 YYNGEE. Germline trimming cut 0 bases from V and 4 bases from J; bases unmatched to any gene: 6. The CDR3 bases are TGTGCCAGCAGCGTAGGACAGGGTGCGGGAGAGACCCAGTACTTC. Translating it yields CASSVGQGAGETQYF.

The CDR3 loop is CASHRRRGVRSSYNEQFF. CDR3 bases: TGTGCCAGCCACCGAAGGCGCGGGGTGCGGAGCTCCTACAATGAGCAGTTCTTC. The chain links TRBV11-2 to TRBJ2-1; weak D call: TRBD2 (6 bases). This CDR3 comprises 18 residues. V was pared by 8 bases and J by 0 bases, with 23 bases between. The germline V gene encodes CDR1 SGHAT and CDR2 FQNNGV. Full variable domain (outside the CDR3, taken from reference TRBV11-2 and TRBJ2-1): EAGVAQSPRYKIIEKRQSVAFWCNPISGHATLYWYQQILGQGPKLLIQFQNNGVVDDSQLPKDRFSAERLKGVDSTLKIQPAKLEDSAVYLCASHRRRGVRSSYNEQFFGPGTRLTVL.

The chain links TRBV20-1 to TRBJ2-2, with 9 bases that match TRBD2. The V gene end was trimmed by 0 bases and the J gene end by 5 bases; junction bases not matched to a gene: 4. The CDR3 consists of 15 residues. Germline loops: CDR1 DFQATT, CDR2 SNEGSKA (reference sequence). DNA for the CDR3: TGCAGTGCTAGAGATAGACTAGCGGCTACCGGGGAGCTGTTTTTT. It is translated as CSARDRLAATGELFF.

The chain employs TRBV11-2 and TRBJ2-7; weak D call: TRBD2 (5 bases). The germline V and J ends were trimmed by 6 bases and 3 bases, with 12 bases remaining between them. CDR1 and CDR2 from the germline V gene are SGHAT and FQNNGV. The CDR3 is 13 residues long. The CDR3 loop reads CASRRGTNYEQYF. The CDR3, as DNA: TGTGCCAGCAGACGGGGTACTAACTACGAGCAGTACTTC.

The chain uses TRBV7-9 and TRBJ1-4; D may be TRBD1 (5 bases). The CDR3 has 16 residues. The V and J ends lost 3 bases and 1 base respectively, with 12 bases between them. Germline CDR1 and CDR2: SEHNR and FQNEAQ (reference sequence). DNA of the CDR3: TGTGCCAGCAGCTTCGGTGGGGGGAGAACTAATGAAAAACTGTTTTTT. Translation gives CASSFGGGRTNEKLFF. The full variable domain, completed using reference TRBV7-9 and TRBJ1-4, is DTGVSQNPRHKITKRGQNVTFRCDPISEHNRLYWYRQTLGQGPEFLTYFQNEAQLEKSRLLSDRFSAERPKGSFSTLEIQRTEQGDSAMYLCASSFGGGRTNEKLFFGSGTQLSVL.

This rearrangement joins TRBV5-5 to TRBJ2-1; TRBD2 matches 7 bases. The V gene's germline CDR1 is SGHKS and CDR2 YYEKEE (reference sequence). This CDR3 is built from 14 residues. J was trimmed by 15 bases and V by 4 bases; bases with no gene match: 16. CDR3 nucleotides: TGTGCCAGCAGCGACCGGATGAGCGGGACCCTGTTGTTCTTC. This codes for CASSDRMSGTLLFF.

This clonotype came up many times. This chain connects TRBV7-6 to TRBJ2-5; the D is unclear. Germline lookup yields CDR1 SGHVS and CDR2 FNYEAQ. Deletions cut 5 bases from V and 5 bases from J, with 18 bases between. This CDR3 is built from 15 residues. Here the CDR3 DNA reads TGTGCCAGCAGCAAAGAGGCCATTGGTTCGGAGACCCAGTACTTC. It yields the protein CASSKEAIGSETQYF.

This clonotype came up a few times. This chain links TRBV28 with TRBJ1-1, with D possibly being TRBD1 (5 bases). This CDR3 region has 15 residues. CDR1 and CDR2 (germline): MDHEN, SYDVKM. The V end lost 6 bases, the J end lost 5 bases, and 19 bases lay between the germline ends. In nucleotides, the CDR3 is TGTGCCAGCAGGGCCGGCGGGGGACGGTGGACTGAAGCTTTCTTT. It yields the protein CASRAGGGRWTEAFF.

Ten or more counts support this clonotype. This chain links TRBV5-4 with TRBJ2-2; 7 bases align to TRBD1. Germline values: CDR1 SGHNT, CDR2 YYREEE (reference sequence). V was pared by 2 bases and J by 0 bases, with 7 bases of the junction left unmatched. The CDR3 has 17 amino acids. The DNA of the CDR3 is TGTGCCAGCAGCTTAACCCCCGACAGGGCGAACACCGGGGAGCTGTTTTTT. It yields the protein CASSLTPDRANTGELFF.

This clonotype was seen repeatedly, ten times or more. The chain employs TRBV2 and TRBJ2-2, with 10 nucleotides matching TRBD1. This CDR3 is 13 amino acids long. After removal of 6 bases from V and 9 bases from J, the junction contained 4 bases not matched to a gene. The germline CDR1 and CDR2 sequences are SNHLY and FYNNEI. The CDR3 sequence is CASRRQGARELFF. The CDR3 coding sequence is TGTGCCAGCAGAAGACAGGGGGCCAGGGAGCTGTTTTTT.

This clonotype was counted many times. The chain combines TRBV20-1 with TRBJ2-2; 8 bases match TRBD1. This CDR3 has 13 amino acids. With 4 bases clipped from V and 6 bases from J, the junction kept 4 bases outside the gene matches. The germline V gene has CDR1 DFQATT and CDR2 SNEGSKA (reference sequence). The CDR3: CSANQGAAGELFF. The CDR3 DNA reads TGCAGTGCTAATCAGGGGGCAGCCGGGGAGCTGTTTTTT.

This clonotype showed up many times. This sequence joins TRBV6-1 and TRBJ2-5; the D gene is possibly TRBD1 (6 bases). The CDR3 spans 13 residues. CDR1 and CDR2 from the germline V gene are MNHNS and SASEGT. Trimming cost V 6 bases and J 1 base, with 9 bases left between them. The CDR3 region is CASSRQVQETQYF. The CDR3 nucleotides are TGTGCCAGCAGCCGACAGGTCCAAGAGACCCAGTACTTC.

In its sample, this clonotype was seen many times. The V call is TRBV12-5, the J call TRBJ1-3, with a possible D match to TRBD1 (6 bases). V lost 5 bases and J 4 bases, leaving 18 bases between the germline ends. The CDR3 has 16 residues. Germline V CDR1 and CDR2: LGHNT, FRNRAP. CDR3 loop: CASGPSGGRAGNTIYF. The DNA of the CDR3 is TGTGCTAGTGGTCCTTCGGGGGGGCGAGCGGGAAACACCATATATTTT.

This clonotype was found many times. The chain couples TRBV12-3 or TRBV12-4 to TRBJ1-2; weak D call: TRBD1 (5 bases). The V end lost 8 bases, the J end lost 7 bases, and 11 bases lay between the germline ends. The CDR3 is 11 residues long. CDR3 region: CASSSGAGYTF. The CDR3 region has the DNA TGTGCCAGCTCTAGCGGGGCTGGCTACACCTTC.

This clonotype was seen many times. The chain recombines TRBV4-2 with TRBJ2-3, with 10 positions matching TRBD1. V lost 4 bases to trimming and J lost 5 bases; unmatched junction nucleotides: 6. CDR1 and CDR2 from the germline V gene are LGHNA and YNFKEQ. The CDR3 loop spans 15 amino acids. In DNA form, the CDR3 reads TGTGCCAGCAGCCGTGACAGGGGGCGAGAAGATACGCAGTATTTT. This codes for CASSRDRGREDTQYF.

Ten or more counts support this clonotype. This rearrangement joins TRBV7-9 to TRBJ2-7; D is uncertain. V lost 4 bases, J lost 7 bases, and 11 bases lay in between. Germline-derived CDR1 and CDR2 are SEHNR and FQNEAQ (reference sequence). The CDR3 totals 12 residues. CDR3 sequence: CASSWTLGEQYF. DNA for the CDR3: TGTGCCAGCAGCTGGACGTTGGGGGAGCAGTACTTC.

There are many counts of this clonotype. The chain carries TRBV7-6 and TRBJ2-1; no firm D call. Germline CDR1 is SGHVS and CDR2 is FNYEAQ. There are 12 residues in the CDR3. Trimming left V 5 bases short and J 6 bases short, with 8 bases between. The DNA for the CDR3 is TGTGCCAGCAGCCCGTCCGGCAATGAGCAGTTCTTC. Protein: CASSPSGNEQFF.

This clonotype came up many times. The rearrangement uses TRBV19 and TRBJ2-1, with 11 bases aligning to TRBD2. V lost 6 bases, J lost 8 bases, and 9 bases stayed unmatched. This CDR3 spans 15 amino acids. Per germline, CDR1 LNHDA and CDR2 SQIVND (reference sequence). The CDR3 coding sequence is TGTGCCAGTAGGAGGGAGACTAGCGGGAATTATGAGCAGTTCTTC. Its protein product is CASRRETSGNYEQFF.